The 30 T cell receptor beta chains in this list originate from one sample, sequenced in a study of lymphopenia after photon versus proton radiotherapy. Clones were sequenced by immunoSEQ multiplex PCR, and TCRdb holds only the in-frame ones, with some missing. The sample shows 160,000 or so clones, 70% to 90% of them seen only once. The starting material was peripheral blood, obtained from a patient treated with photon-based radiotherapy. The receptors shown here come from a man between 50 and 59 years old with gastric cancer.

This clone was counted once. V usage is TRBV6-4 and J usage is TRBJ2-1; 14 nucleotides match TRBD2. Germline CDR1 and CDR2: MRHNA and SNTAGT. With V trimmed by 4 bases and J by 8 bases, 7 bases remained unmatched. The CDR3 consists of 16 residues. The CDR3 loop reads CASSVQGLAGVHEQFF. The CDR3 bases are TGTGCCAGCAGTGTACAGGGACTAGCGGGAGTCCATGAGCAGTTCTTC.

V usage is TRBV7-9 and J usage is TRBJ1-2; tentatively, D is TRBD1 (5 bases). Germline CDR1 and CDR2: SEHNR and FQNEAQ (reference sequence). V lost 3 bases, J lost 4 bases, and 15 bases lay in between. This CDR3 comprises 15 residues. The CDR3 here is CASSFIVQGSYGYTF. The DNA for the CDR3 is TGTGCCAGCAGCTTCATAGTCCAGGGCAGCTATGGCTACACCTTC.

The chain carries TRBV2 and TRBJ2-7, with D perhaps matching TRBD1 or TRBD2 (6 bases each). V was cut by 4 bases and J by 2 bases, with 12 bases left in between. CDR1 and CDR2 from the germline V gene are SNHLY and FYNNEI. This CDR3 region has 14 residues. CDR3 in DNA: TGTGCCAGCAGTGCCTCGGAGGGGGCCTACGAGCAGTACTTC. Translation: CASSASEGAYEQYF.

The table lists this clone with a count of one. The chain joins TRBV30 to TRBJ1-1; D uncertain. CDR1 and CDR2 (germline): GTSNPN, SVGIG (reference sequence). V was shortened by 5 bases and J by 5 bases, with 18 bases between the two germline ends. This CDR3 is 14 amino acids long. The CDR3 reads CAWERVPGETEAFF. In DNA, the CDR3 is TGTGCCTGGGAGCGAGTCCCAGGTGAGACTGAAGCTTTCTTT.

The J gene is TRBJ2-1, the V gene TRBV7-3; 10 nucleotides align to TRBD2. This CDR3 is built from 15 residues. Trimming took 5 bases from V and 10 from J; bases not matched to a gene: 11. CDR1 is SGHTA and CDR2 is FQGTGA in the germline V gene. The CDR3 reads CASSPDSASGREQFF. CDR3 nucleotide sequence: TGTGCCAGCAGCCCCGATAGCGCTAGCGGGAGAGAGCAGTTCTTC.

V usage is TRBV7-6 and J usage is TRBJ2-2; TRBD1 might be the D (6 bases). The CDR3 loop spans 15 amino acids. Per the germline V gene, CDR1 is SGHVS and CDR2 is FNYEAQ. Trimming took 6 bases from V and 7 from J, leaving 18 bases between them. The CDR3 DNA reads as TGTGCCAGCAGGTTAAGGCCCCAAGGGGGCGGGGAGCTGTTTTTT. Its translation: CASRLRPQGGGELFF.

The J gene is TRBJ2-7, the V gene TRBV4-1; 10 bases are a match to TRBD2. V was clipped by 4 bases and J by 5 bases; unmatched bases: 14. Germline assignment: CDR1 MGHRA and CDR2 YSYEKL. The CDR3 covers 17 residues. The DNA for the CDR3 is TGCGCCAGCAGCCGAACGACCGGGGCTAGCGGGAGCAACGAGCAGTACTTC. It yields the protein CASSRTTGASGSNEQYF.

This clone has just a few counts. The chain combines TRBV9 with TRBJ1-2; D might be TRBD1 (5 bases). The V gene lost 0 bases and the J gene lost 10 bases, with 10 bases spanning the gap. Per the germline V gene, CDR1 is SGDLS and CDR2 is YYNGEE. The CDR3 loop spans 12 amino acids. The CDR3 is CASSVAGGAYTF. The CDR3 nucleotides read TGTGCCAGCAGCGTAGCGGGGGGTGCCTACACCTTC.

The V call is TRBV28, the J call TRBJ2-7, with TRBD1 identical over 9 bases. Germline loops: CDR1 MDHEN, CDR2 SYDVKM. The CDR3 has 16 residues. After removal of 2 bases from V and 3 bases from J, the junction contained 8 bases not matched to a gene. CDR3 residues: CASSLNPGTGSYEQYF. CDR3 nucleotides: TGTGCCAGCAGTTTAAATCCCGGGACAGGGAGCTACGAGCAGTACTTC.

This rearrangement joins TRBV5-1 to TRBJ2-1, with 7 positions matching TRBD2. After removal of 0 bases from V and 2 bases from J, the junction contained 2 bases not matched to a gene. The CDR3 consists of 15 residues. The germline gives CDR1 SGHRS, CDR2 YFSETQ. In DNA, the CDR3 is TGCGCCAGCAGCTTGGGCGGGGGTACCTACAATGAGCAGTTCTTC. It codes for CASSLGGGTYNEQFF.

The chain has TRBV6-6 and TRBJ2-3; no reliable D call. V lost 2 bases, J lost 0 bases, and 3 bases lay in between. This CDR3 contains 13 residues. Germline V gene data show CDR1 as MNHNY and CDR2 as SVGAGI (reference sequence). The CDR3 here is CASSYPSTDTQYF. The CDR3 DNA is TGTGCCAGCAGTTACCCCAGCACAGATACGCAGTATTTT.

The J gene is TRBJ1-1, the V gene TRBV5-1; 7 positions agree with TRBD1. With V trimmed by 0 bases and J by 2 bases, 10 bases remained unmatched. Germline V gene lookup returns CDR1 SGHRS and CDR2 YFSETQ. The CDR3 is 17 residues long. This CDR3 is CASSLAGRGNFNTEAFF. In DNA, the CDR3 is TGCGCCAGCAGCTTGGCAGGCAGGGGGAACTTCAACACTGAAGCTTTCTTT.

The chain uses TRBV29-1 and TRBJ2-1; D is ambiguous. Trimming pared 8 bases from V and 7 bases from J, leaving 12 bases between. Germline CDR1 SQVTM, CDR2 ANQGSEA. There are 11 residues in the CDR3. In nucleotides, the CDR3 is TGCAGCCTTTCTTGGGGAAATGAGCAGTTCTTC. It translates to CSLSWGNEQFF.

This chain uses TRBV19 with TRBJ1-2; 9 nucleotides line up with TRBD1. There are 12 residues in the CDR3. The V and J ends lost 10 bases and 6 bases, in that order; junction bases with no gene match: 6. The germline gives CDR1 LNHDA, CDR2 SQIVND (reference sequence). Here the CDR3 DNA reads TGTGCCACCCGGGACAGGGTTGATGGCTACACCTTC. Its translation: CATRDRVDGYTF.

The gene calls are TRBV5-1 and TRBJ1-2, with 7 bases fitting TRBD1. In germline, CDR1 is SGHRS, CDR2 YFSETQ. J was trimmed by 0 bases and V by 4 bases; bases with no gene match: 12. CDR3 length equals 17 residues. CDR3 sequence (DNA): TGCGCCAGCAGCGCCCTCCGGGACAGAAGTACTAACTATGGCTACACCTTC. Its protein is CASSALRDRSTNYGYTF.

The genes are TRBV6-6 and TRBJ1-1; D gene unclear. The CDR3 runs to 12 residues. The V end was cut by 3 bases, the J end by 0 bases, with 2 bases between. Germline V gene lookup returns CDR1 MNHNY and CDR2 SVGAGI (reference sequence). The CDR3: CASSYLNTEAFF. CDR3 DNA sequence: TGTGCCAGCAGTTATCTGAACACTGAAGCTTTCTTT.

The chain links TRBV29-1 to TRBJ1-3; D gene uncertain. The CDR3 extends over 15 amino acids. In germline, CDR1 is SQVTM, CDR2 ANQGSEA. The V end lost 4 bases, the J end lost 0 bases, and 13 bases lay between the germline ends. The CDR3 region is CSVVPPTASGNTIYF. Written as DNA, the CDR3 is TGCAGCGTTGTTCCCCCGACGGCCTCTGGAAACACCATATATTTT.

The chain uses TRBV19 and TRBJ2-2; no clear D gene. There are 14 residues in the CDR3. Trimming removed 2 bases at V and 1 base at J, with 5 bases between. The V gene's germline CDR1 is LNHDA and CDR2 SQIVND (reference sequence). CDR3 DNA: TGTGCCAGTAGTATAATGGGGAACACCGGGGAGCTGTTTTTT. Translated, it gives CASSIMGNTGELFF.

The chain joins TRBV6-1 to TRBJ1-4; D is possibly TRBD1 (6 bases). There are 15 residues in the CDR3. Germline CDR1 MNHNS, CDR2 SASEGT. The germline V and J ends were trimmed by 4 bases and 11 bases, with 20 bases remaining between them. The CDR3 DNA follows: TGTGCCAGCAGTGTAGTCCCCGGGGGCAATGGGAAACTGTTTTTT. Protein sequence: CASSVVPGGNGKLFF.

This chain links TRBV7-6 with TRBJ2-3; 12 bases are shared with TRBD2. After removal of 5 bases from V and 5 bases from J, the junction contained 8 bases not matched to a gene. The CDR3 spans 16 residues. Germline V gene data show CDR1 as SGHVS and CDR2 as FNYEAQ. CDR3 loop: CASSPGLAGRVDTQYF. CDR3 in DNA: TGTGCCAGCAGCCCAGGACTAGCGGGAAGGGTAGATACGCAGTATTTT.

The rearrangement joins TRBV27 to TRBJ1-5, with TRBD1 matching over 7 bases. The CDR3 is 16 amino acids. Germline V gene lookup returns CDR1 MNHEY and CDR2 SMNVEV (reference sequence). Trimming at V came to 4 bases and at J to 1 base, leaving 7 bases not matched to a gene. The CDR3 DNA is TGTGCCAGCAGTTCCAACAGACAGGGAAGCAATCAGCCCCAGCATTTT. It specifies CASSSNRQGSNQPQHF.

The chain is built from TRBV12-5 and TRBJ2-2; 8 bases agree with TRBD2. The CDR3 has 16 residues. V was clipped by 4 bases and J by 2 bases; unmatched bases: 6. Germline CDR1 and CDR2: LGHNT and FRNRAP. DNA for the CDR3: TGTGCTAGTGGTTCCGCACTAGCGGCCAACACCGGGGAGCTGTTTTTT. It is translated as CASGSALAANTGELFF.

J is TRBJ2-1 and V is TRBV4-1, with 12 bases aligning to TRBD2. There are 17 residues in the CDR3. Germline loops: CDR1 MGHRA, CDR2 YSYEKL. After removal of 7 bases from V and 7 bases from J, the junction contained 14 bases not matched to a gene. The CDR3 reads CASNLRLAGDSVNEQFF. CDR3 in DNA: TGCGCCAGCAACCTCCGACTAGCGGGAGACTCAGTGAATGAGCAGTTCTTC.

This sequence joins TRBV4-2 and TRBJ2-1; D gene ambiguous. Trimming took 0 bases from V and 3 from J, leaving 9 bases between them. The CDR3 runs 15 residues. CDR1 is LGHNA and CDR2 is YNFKEQ in the germline V gene. The CDR3 is CASSQEVQIYNEQFF. The CDR3 nucleotides are TGTGCCAGCAGCCAAGAAGTCCAGATCTACAATGAGCAGTTCTTC.

The chain links TRBV4-1 to TRBJ1-5; 7 bases map to TRBD1. The CDR3 runs to 15 residues. Germline-derived CDR1 and CDR2 are MGHRA and YSYEKL. V lost 0 bases, J lost 6 bases, and 5 bases stayed unmatched. The CDR3 spells CASSQETGWGQPQHF. DNA of the CDR3: TGCGCCAGCAGCCAAGAGACAGGGTGGGGTCAGCCCCAGCATTTT.

J is TRBJ2-7 and V is TRBV9, with D tentatively TRBD2 (6 bases). CDR1 and CDR2 from the germline V gene are SGDLS and YYNGEE. The CDR3 loop spans 13 amino acids. V lost 4 bases to trimming and J lost 1 base, with 9 bases between them. In DNA form, the CDR3 reads TGTGCCAGCAGCATCGGGACTTCCTACGAGCAGTACTTC. Translation: CASSIGTSYEQYF.

V is TRBV18 and J is TRBJ1-5; D call uncertain. CDR3 length: 13 amino acids. In germline, CDR1 is KGHSH, CDR2 LQKENI. The V gene lost 2 bases and the J gene lost 4 bases, with 6 bases spanning the gap. The CDR3 loop reads CASSPGQNQPQHF. CDR3 nucleotides: TGTGCCAGCTCACCAGGGCAGAATCAGCCCCAGCATTTT.

This chain connects TRBV5-1 to TRBJ1-1, with 9 bases identical to TRBD1. This CDR3 is 16 amino acids long. The germline V gene encodes CDR1 SGHRS and CDR2 YFSETQ. Trimming took 2 bases from V and 1 from J; bases not matched to a gene: 6. Written as DNA, the CDR3 is TGCGCCAGCAGCTTAGGACAGGGGTTTAAGAACACTGAAGCTTTCTTT. It is translated as CASSLGQGFKNTEAFF. Variable domain in full (rest from reference TRBV5-1 and TRBJ1-1): KAGVTQTPRYLIKTRGQQVTLSCSPISGHRSVSWYQQTPGQGLQFLFEYFSETQRNKGNFPGRFSGRQFSNSRSEMNVSTLELGDSALYLCASSLGQGFKNTEAFFGQGTRLTVV.

The chain links TRBV4-2 to TRBJ2-7; 9 nucleotides match TRBD2. V shed 0 bases, J shed 3 bases, and the junction held 3 bases outside the gene matches. This CDR3 region has 15 residues. Germline V CDR1 and CDR2: LGHNA, YNFKEQ. The CDR3, as DNA: TGTGCCAGCAGCCAAGATGCGGGGGGGGTCTACGAGCAGTACTTC. Translated, it gives CASSQDAGGVYEQYF.

This rearrangement joins TRBV6-5 to TRBJ2-1; TRBD1 agrees at 7 bases. Trimming cost V 6 bases and J 2 bases; bases outside gene matches: 7. The CDR3 totals 15 residues. From germline, CDR1 is MNHEY and CDR2 SVGAGI. The CDR3 sequence is CASRSGQVTYNEQFF. In nucleotides, the CDR3 is TGTGCCAGCAGAAGTGGACAGGTCACCTACAATGAGCAGTTCTTC.